A selection of T cell receptor beta chains follows, all from one sample in a study of metastatic and nonmetastatic thyroid tumors. TCRdb redid the clone calls on the PCR reads using MiXCR. The table lists tens of thousands of clones, about 13% of them singletons. Input material: blood. These receptors all stem from a female donor with papillary thyroid cancer or a benign thyroid nodule (not recorded which). Some clones in this sample may be carry-over from other donors' samples. Both conserved end residues are part of each CDR3. The D gene is left open where the match is weak. Size tells how often a clone was seen (once, few, many) or the class of an expanded clone, and some rows leave it out.

J gene | clone size | D gene | V gene | CDR3 protein | CDR3 DNA
TRBJ2-3 | many | TRBD2 | TRBV11-3 | CASSLEGRAATDTQYF | TGTGCCAGCAGCTTAGAAGGGAGGGCAGCCACAGATACGCAGTATTTT
TRBJ2-1 | few | . | TRBV12-3/TRBV12-4 | CASGPIGSYNEQFF | TGTGCCAGCGGCCCTATCGGATCCTACAATGAGCAGTTCTTC
TRBJ2-1 | few | . | TRBV19 | CASSSKSARHNEQFF | TGTGCCAGTAGTAGCAAGAGTGCTCGCCACAATGAGCAGTTCTTC
TRBJ2-5 | many | . | TRBV3-1 | CASSSPGTHVVTQYF | TGTGCCAGCAGCTCGCCCGGGACTCACGTCGTGACCCAGTACTTC
TRBJ2-2 | many | . | TRBV9 | CASSSRGTGGLFF | TGTGCCAGCAGTTCGCGGGGCACCGGGGGGCTGTTTTTT
TRBJ2-1 | many | . | TRBV7-2 | CASSLSLDEQFF | TGTGCCAGCAGCTTAAGTCTCGATGAGCAGTTCTTC
TRBJ1-2 | few | . | TRBV19 | CASSTAVGGAVVYTF | TGTGCCAGTAGTACAGCCGTTGGGGGCGCGGTTGTTTACACCTTC
TRBJ2-2 | many | TRBD2 | TRBV7-8 | CASRFAGTSGTGELFF | TGTGCCAGCAGATTTGCCGGGACTAGCGGCACCGGGGAGCTGTTTTTT
TRBJ2-2 | many | . | TRBV7-8 | CASSMQPGTLTGELFF | TGTGCCAGCAGCATGCAACCCGGGACACTCACCGGGGAGCTGTTTTTT
TRBJ2-1 | many | . | TRBV6-6 | CASSYDRDSYNEQFF | TGTGCCAGCAGTTACGACAGGGACTCGTACAATGAGCAGTTCTTC
TRBJ1-2 | many | . | TRBV3-1 | CASSQRIVGTQGYTF | TGTGCCAGCAGCCAAAGGATAGTAGGGACTCAAGGCTACACCTTC
TRBJ1-1 | many | . | TRBV28 | CASKFINEQNTEAFF | TGTGCCAGTAAGTTTATCAATGAACAGAACACTGAAGCTTTCTTT
TRBJ2-1 | many | . | TRBV20-1 | CSARNSYNEQFF | TGCAGTGCCAGGAACTCCTACAATGAGCAGTTCTTC
TRBJ2-1 | . | . | TRBV7-2 | CASSLARTPGDEQFF | TGTGCCAGCAGCTTAGCCCGTACACCGGGGGATGAGCAGTTCTTC
TRBJ2-7 | many | TRBD2 | TRBV18 | CASSPPREGLPKSHEQYF | TGTGCCAGCTCACCCCCCCGGGAGGGCCTCCCTAAGTCCCACGAGCAGTACTTC
TRBJ1-1 | many | TRBD1 | TRBV28 | CASTRTGGTEAFF | TGTGCCAGCACCCGGACAGGGGGCACTGAAGCTTTCTTT
TRBJ2-1 | many | TRBD2 | TRBV20-1 | CSAFSGTSARSYNEQFF | TGCAGTGCTTTTTCCGGGACTAGCGCCCGCTCCTACAATGAGCAGTTCTTC
TRBJ2-2 | . | TRBD1 | TRBV30 | CAWTEPHRGTGELFF | TGTGCCTGGACGGAGCCCCACAGGGGCACCGGGGAGCTGTTTTTT
TRBJ1-2 | . | TRBD1 | TRBV6-2/TRBV6-3 | CASSQRQGVYTF | TGTGCCAGCAGTCAGCGACAGGGAGTCTACACCTTC
TRBJ2-7 | many | . | TRBV15 | CATSLFGYEQYF | TGTGCCACCAGCCTCTTTGGCTACGAGCAGTACTTC
TRBJ2-1 | many | TRBD1 | TRBV7-2 | CASSLGPPGTDSYNEQFF | TGTGCCAGCAGCTTGGGACCTCCCGGGACAGACTCCTACAATGAGCAGTTCTTC
TRBJ2-3 | many | . | TRBV10-3 | CAISVREHTDTQYF | TGTGCCATCAGTGTGAGGGAGCATACAGATACGCAGTATTTT
TRBJ2-5 | many | . | TRBV3-1 | CASSPRSETQYF | TGTGCCAGCAGCCCGCGATCGGAGACCCAGTACTTC
TRBJ2-2 | few | . | TRBV6-1 | CASSGLHGGTGELFF | TGTGCCAGCAGTGGTTTGCATGGCGGCACCGGGGAGCTGTTTTTT
TRBJ2-4 | many | . | TRBV5-8 | CASSLNGGTSYIQYF | TGTGCCAGCAGCTTGAATGGGGGAACGAGTTACATTCAGTACTTC
TRBJ2-1 | many | TRBD1 | TRBV4-1 | CASSPWDRGLNEQFF | TGCGCCAGCAGCCCCTGGGACAGGGGGCTAAATGAGCAGTTCTTC
TRBJ2-3 | medium-sized | TRBD1 | TRBV6-2/TRBV6-3 | CASSPGTGKDTQYF | TGTGCCAGCAGTCCCGGGACAGGGAAAGATACGCAGTATTTT
TRBJ1-2 | many | . | TRBV20-1 | CSAALPANYGYTF | TGCAGTGCTGCCCTACCGGCTAACTATGGCTACACCTTC
TRBJ2-7 | . | TRBD2 | TRBV4-1 | CASSPDETASGRDAQYF | TGCGCCAGCAGCCCGGACGAGACCGCTAGCGGAAGGGATGCGCAGTACTTC
TRBJ1-2 | many | TRBD1 | TRBV7-9 | CASSSTGNYGYTF | TGTGCCAGCAGCTCGACAGGGAACTATGGCTACACCTTC
TRBJ2-7 | . | . | TRBV30 | CAWRQVYEQYF | TGTGCCTGGAGACAGGTCTACGAGCAATACTTC
TRBJ1-2 | many | . | TRBV5-1 | CASSLIAQVYGYTF | TGCGCCAGCAGCTTGATAGCTCAGGTCTATGGCTACACCTTC
TRBJ1-4 | medium-sized | . | TRBV4-1 | CASSQDQPSRLFF | TGCGCCAGCAGCCAAGATCAGCCGAGCCGACTGTTTTTT
TRBJ2-1 | many | . | TRBV28 | CASSSGGDNNEQFF | TGTGCCAGCAGTTCCGGTGGAGATAACAATGAGCAGTTCTTC
TRBJ2-2 | many | . | TRBV29-1 | CSVSRQGKTGELFF | TGCAGCGTTTCGCGGCAGGGGAAGACCGGGGAGCTGTTTTTT
TRBJ1-6 | many | TRBD1 | TRBV12-3/TRBV12-4 | CASSFQRTGAIRPYNSPLHF | TGTGCCAGCAGTTTCCAGCGCACAGGGGCGATACGTCCCTATAATTCACCCCTCCACTTT